The rows below give T cell receptor beta chains drawn from one sample of a study of blood T cell repertoires in COVID-19. The protocol was immunoSEQ multiplex PCR, while the TCRdb copy is restricted to in-frame clones and leaves out a portion. The sample lists 100,000 or so clones; 81% were seen once. Sequenced material: peripheral blood. The receptors come from a man older than 75 with acute or convalescent COVID-19. Both conserved end residues are part of each CDR3. D genes are given only for firm matches. Size is omitted from some rows. Given values are once, few, many or a class for expanded clones.

d_call: TRBD2; j_call: TRBJ2-3; v_call: TRBV11-2; clone_size: -; cdr3_nt: TGTGCCAGCAGCTTTGGCGGGAGGTCAGATACGCAGTATTTT; cdr3_aa: CASSFGGRSDTQYF
d_call: -; j_call: TRBJ2-1; v_call: TRBV19; clone_size: -; cdr3_nt: TGTGCCAGTAGTTTATCAGGCAAGGAGCAGTTCTTC; cdr3_aa: CASSLSGKEQFF
d_call: TRBD1; j_call: TRBJ1-6; v_call: TRBV5-1; clone_size: -; cdr3_nt: TGCGCCAGCAGATTGGAGGGGGCATATTCACCCCTCCACTTT; cdr3_aa: CASRLEGAYSPLHF
d_call: TRBD2; j_call: TRBJ2-1; v_call: TRBV4-1; clone_size: -; cdr3_nt: TGCGCCAGCAGCCAAGATGCCGGCCAGGGCGGGAGGTCCCGCAATGAGCAGTTCTTC; cdr3_aa: CASSQDAGQGGRSRNEQFF
d_call: TRBD2; j_call: TRBJ2-2; v_call: TRBV19; clone_size: -; cdr3_nt: TGTGCCAGTAGGACTAGCGGGGTCACCGGGGAGCTGTTTTTT; cdr3_aa: CASRTSGVTGELFF
d_call: -; j_call: TRBJ1-5; v_call: TRBV27; clone_size: -; cdr3_nt: TGTGCCAGCAGTTCCTCCGGGGGATTGGAGCCCCAGCATTTT; cdr3_aa: CASSSSGGLEPQHF
d_call: TRBD2; j_call: TRBJ2-3; v_call: TRBV18; clone_size: -; cdr3_nt: TGTGCCAGCTCACCACGGACTAGCGGCACAGATACGCAGTATTTT; cdr3_aa: CASSPRTSGTDTQYF
d_call: TRBD1; j_call: TRBJ1-1; v_call: TRBV7-3; clone_size: -; cdr3_nt: TGTGCCAGCAGCTTCTCGGGGCAGGGGGCCGAAGAAGCTTTCTTT; cdr3_aa: CASSFSGQGAEEAFF
d_call: TRBD2; j_call: TRBJ2-7; v_call: TRBV7-3; clone_size: -; cdr3_nt: TGTGCCAGCAGCTTCGGACTAGCGGGATCCGGCGAGCAGTACTTC; cdr3_aa: CASSFGLAGSGEQYF
d_call: -; j_call: TRBJ2-1; v_call: TRBV7-3; clone_size: -; cdr3_nt: TGTGCCAGCAGCCCCCAGGGGCAGTTGAGCTCCTACAATGAGCAGTTCTTC; cdr3_aa: CASSPQGQLSSYNEQFF
d_call: -; j_call: TRBJ1-1; v_call: TRBV5-4; clone_size: -; cdr3_nt: TGTGCCAGCAGCTCCAGGTTCCTGAACACTGAAGCTTTCTTT; cdr3_aa: CASSSRFLNTEAFF
d_call: TRBD1; j_call: TRBJ2-5; v_call: TRBV30; clone_size: once; cdr3_nt: TGTGCCTGGGAACGGGACAGGGGCCTGGAGACCCAGTACTTC; cdr3_aa: CAWERDRGLETQYF
d_call: TRBD1; j_call: TRBJ2-1; v_call: TRBV5-8; clone_size: -; cdr3_nt: TGTGCCAGCAGTAAGGGACAGGGCTACCTCAATGAGCAGTTCTTC; cdr3_aa: CASSKGQGYLNEQFF
d_call: -; j_call: TRBJ1-2; v_call: TRBV6-5; clone_size: -; cdr3_nt: TGTGCCAGCAGTCCGGGAATCAACTATGGCTACACCTTC; cdr3_aa: CASSPGINYGYTF
d_call: -; j_call: TRBJ1-2; v_call: TRBV6-1; clone_size: -; cdr3_nt: TGTGCCAGCAGTGAAGGGGGGGTCGGATATGGCTACACCTTC; cdr3_aa: CASSEGGVGYGYTF
d_call: -; j_call: TRBJ2-7; v_call: TRBV6-1; clone_size: -; cdr3_nt: TGTGCCAGCAGTGAAGCGTGGGGGGTTTACGAGCAGTACTTC; cdr3_aa: CASSEAWGVYEQYF
d_call: -; j_call: TRBJ1-1; v_call: TRBV5-1; clone_size: -; cdr3_nt: TGCGCCAGCAGTTCTGACAGGACGAACACTGAAGCTTTCTTT; cdr3_aa: CASSSDRTNTEAFF
d_call: TRBD1; j_call: TRBJ2-2; v_call: TRBV6-5; clone_size: -; cdr3_nt: TGTGCCAGCAGTCGGACAGGGCACACCGGGGAGCTGTTTTTT; cdr3_aa: CASSRTGHTGELFF
d_call: -; j_call: TRBJ2-2; v_call: TRBV3-1/TRBV3-2; clone_size: few; cdr3_nt: TGTGCCAGCAGCCAAGATCGGGTGCCCGGGGAGCTGTTTTTT; cdr3_aa: CASSQDRVPGELFF
d_call: -; j_call: TRBJ1-6; v_call: TRBV4-1; clone_size: -; cdr3_nt: TGCGCCAGCAGCCGCGGGGAAAGCTCCTATAATTCACCCCTCCACTTT; cdr3_aa: CASSRGESSYNSPLHF
d_call: TRBD1; j_call: TRBJ2-7; v_call: TRBV7-9; clone_size: few; cdr3_nt: TGTGCCAGCAGCGAGGGACAGGGGGGTTACGAGCAGTACTTC; cdr3_aa: CASSEGQGGYEQYF
d_call: -; j_call: TRBJ2-7; v_call: TRBV7-3; clone_size: -; cdr3_nt: TGTGCCAGCAGCTTGGACTACTCAAGCTCCTACGAGCAGTACTTC; cdr3_aa: CASSLDYSSSYEQYF
d_call: TRBD2; j_call: TRBJ2-1; v_call: TRBV5-1; clone_size: once; cdr3_nt: TGCGCCAGCAGCGAATTAGCGGGAGGCGGTCCCAATGAGCAGTTCTTC; cdr3_aa: CASSELAGGGPNEQFF
d_call: -; j_call: TRBJ1-2; v_call: TRBV6-6; clone_size: -; cdr3_nt: TGTGCCAGCCATTCAGGGGCTAATGGCTACACCTTC; cdr3_aa: CASHSGANGYTF
d_call: TRBD1; j_call: TRBJ2-1; v_call: TRBV18; clone_size: -; cdr3_nt: TGTGCCAGCTCACCCGTGACAGGGGGTAACAATGAGCAGTTCTTC; cdr3_aa: CASSPVTGGNNEQFF
d_call: -; j_call: TRBJ1-6; v_call: TRBV28; clone_size: -; cdr3_nt: TGTGCCAGCAGTACACACCTCAGGGGTCAGAATTCACCCCTCCACTTT; cdr3_aa: CASSTHLRGQNSPLHF